Listed below are T cell receptor beta chains from one sample, sequenced in a study of blood T cell repertoires in COVID-19. Profiling relied on immunoSEQ multiplex PCR, and the TCRdb table lists in-frame clones only, not all of them. The sample lists 35,000 to 45,000 clones; around nine tenths were seen once. The sequenced sample was peripheral blood. The receptors here all came from a human donor in a cohort sampled during active COVID-19. Each CDR3 is given with its conserved first and last residue. D genes are given only for firm matches. A clone size is listed for some rows: how often the clone was seen (once, few, many), or a class if it is expanded.

d_call: .; j_call: TRBJ2-3; clone_size: .; v_call: TRBV6-5; cdr3_aa: CASSYVGTDTQYF; cdr3_nt: TGTGCCAGCAGTTACGTCGGCACAGATACGCAGTATTTT
d_call: .; j_call: TRBJ1-4; clone_size: once; v_call: TRBV19; cdr3_aa: CASSIGRQTGGEKLFF; cdr3_nt: TGTGCCAGTAGTATAGGTCGACAAACTGGAGGTGAAAAACTGTTTTTT
d_call: TRBD1; j_call: TRBJ2-6; clone_size: .; v_call: TRBV30; cdr3_aa: CAFRDRPSGANVLTF; cdr3_nt: TGTGCCTTCCGGGACAGACCCTCTGGGGCCAACGTCCTGACTTTC
d_call: .; j_call: TRBJ2-1; clone_size: once; v_call: TRBV5-6; cdr3_aa: CASSRVGAGIEQFF; cdr3_nt: TGTGCCAGCAGCCGAGTTGGGGCTGGGATTGAGCAGTTCTTC
d_call: TRBD2; j_call: TRBJ2-7; clone_size: .; v_call: TRBV6-5; cdr3_aa: CASSPTSGSSYEQYF; cdr3_nt: TGTGCCAGCAGTCCCACTAGCGGGAGCTCCTACGAGCAGTACTTC
d_call: .; j_call: TRBJ2-7; clone_size: .; v_call: TRBV30; cdr3_aa: CAWRRQGGSGEQYF; cdr3_nt: TGTGCCTGGAGGCGACAGGGAGGATCGGGGGAGCAGTACTTC
d_call: .; j_call: TRBJ2-5; clone_size: few; v_call: TRBV7-9; cdr3_aa: CASSPQETQYF; cdr3_nt: TGTGCCAGCAGCCCTCAAGAGACCCAGTACTTC
d_call: .; j_call: TRBJ2-3; clone_size: .; v_call: TRBV30; cdr3_aa: CAWSSPRLLTDTQYF; cdr3_nt: TGTGCCTGGAGTTCCCCTCGACTCCTCACAGATACGCAGTATTTT
d_call: .; j_call: TRBJ2-2; clone_size: .; v_call: TRBV6-5; cdr3_aa: CASSWQANTGELFF; cdr3_nt: TGTGCCAGCAGTTGGCAGGCCAACACCGGGGAGCTGTTTTTT
d_call: TRBD1; j_call: TRBJ2-7; clone_size: few; v_call: TRBV7-9; cdr3_aa: CASSSGTGGYEQYF; cdr3_nt: TGTGCCAGCAGCTCCGGGACAGGGGGATACGAGCAGTACTTC
d_call: .; j_call: TRBJ2-1; clone_size: .; v_call: TRBV7-2; cdr3_aa: CASSPSDRSSYNEQFF; cdr3_nt: TGTGCCAGCAGCCCATCCGACAGGAGCTCCTACAATGAGCAGTTCTTC
d_call: .; j_call: TRBJ2-7; clone_size: .; v_call: TRBV9; cdr3_aa: CASSADRNYEQYF; cdr3_nt: TGTGCCAGCAGCGCAGACAGGAACTACGAGCAGTACTTC
d_call: .; j_call: TRBJ1-3; clone_size: .; v_call: TRBV19; cdr3_aa: CASRDWTAASSGNTIYF; cdr3_nt: TGTGCCAGTAGGGACTGGACCGCCGCGAGCTCTGGAAACACCATATATTTT
d_call: .; j_call: TRBJ1-5; clone_size: .; v_call: TRBV6-5; cdr3_aa: CASTGSNQPQHF; cdr3_nt: TGTGCCAGCACGGGTAGCAATCAGCCCCAGCATTTT
d_call: .; j_call: TRBJ2-4; clone_size: .; v_call: TRBV2; cdr3_aa: CASNPGAKNIQYF; cdr3_nt: TGTGCCAGCAACCCAGGGGCCAAAAACATTCAGTACTTC
d_call: TRBD2; j_call: TRBJ2-7; clone_size: .; v_call: TRBV27; cdr3_aa: CASRTSGYEQYF; cdr3_nt: TGTGCCAGCCGGACTAGCGGTTACGAGCAGTACTTC
d_call: .; j_call: TRBJ2-7; clone_size: .; v_call: TRBV7-6; cdr3_aa: CASSLAEGGTYEQYF; cdr3_nt: TGTGCCAGCAGCTTAGCGGAGGGAGGCACCTACGAGCAGTACTTC